This T cell receptor (beta chain) was sequenced for a study of cytomegalovirus exposure and HLA in healthy donors. Each of the donors was a healthy bone marrow donor. The PCR employed 60 Vbeta primers together with 13 Jbeta primers. Sequenced by immunoSEQ multiplex PCR; TCRdb stores in-frame clones only, minus some. Across more than 200,000 clones, the top ten clones capture less than 1% of the sample. The study, taken as a whole, reports: The authors later found HLA-associated TCR beta chains more clonally expanded than equally common others. For cytomegalovirus status, the classifier reportedly gave diagnoses with high specificity and sensitivity. In most subjects, TCR beta sequences reportedly gave accurate predictions of HLA-A and HLA-B alleles.

Note on this clone: Its antigen is still unknown.

The sample was PBMCs. This receptor was taken from a woman aged 25 to 39 in good health and CMV-seropositive.

Here the CDR3 reads CASSTSGVYNEQFF. DNA for the CDR3: TGTGCCAGCAGTACTAGCGGGGTATACAATGAGCAGTTCTTC. The chain employs TRBV6-5 and TRBJ2-1, with TRBD2 identical over 10 bases. The J segment lost 4 bases and the V segment lost 5 bases, leaving 2 bases of the junction unmatched. This CDR3 comprises 14 residues. The germline gives CDR1 MNHEY, CDR2 SVGAGI.